The text below deals with one T cell receptor beta chain. The target antigen is unknown. The CDR3 spans 15 residues. Trimming took 0 bases from V and 9 from J; bases not matched to a gene: 3. Germline V gives CDR1 MNHEY, CDR2 SVGEGT. Then a second PCR, running about 6 to 11 cycles, was carried out with a sample-barcoded 5' primer and a J-beta primer mix. TCRdb re-called the 5' RACE reads with MiXCR, one entry per CDR3 protein. This sample has about 800,000 distinct CDR3 sequences, with 58% found just once. The data were taken from a study of blood T cells in healthy people across ages. Across the study: Per every two T cells, about one barcoded beta molecule was captured by template switching. General observations from the study: Researchers said unsorted PBMCs prevented a conclusive naive versus antigen-experienced comparison.

This receptor was obtained from a man aged 30 to 39 in good health. The chain links TRBV6-2 or TRBV6-3 to TRBJ2-3; 13 bases are a match to TRBD2. What was sequenced was blood. The CDR3 spells CASSYSTSGGSTQYF. The CDR3 nucleotides are TGTGCCAGCAGTTACTCGACTAGCGGGGGGAGCACGCAGTATTTT.